This T cell receptor (beta chain) appears in the sequencing data of a study of T cells in Graves' hyperthyroidism and ophthalmopathy. Findings and caveats of the study: Stable hyperthyroidism and ophthalmopathy were separated using 13 V-J signatures. Ophthalmopathy, which appeared later, was predicted by the model a median 6.5 months before onset.

Amplification targeted TCR beta CDR3 regions from RNA transcripts. HTBI primers drove first-round RT-PCR of the TCR CDR3. TCRdb re-analysed the multiplex PCR reads in MiXCR, keeping a single row per CDR3 protein. The table lists 550,000 to 650,000 distinct CDR3 sequences, more than 11% of them singletons. The sample holds many counts of this clonotype. The antigen remains unidentified. There are 17 residues in the CDR3. V dropped 6 bases and J dropped 4 bases, with 19 bases sitting between them. Orbital computed tomography and thyroid ultrasound, together with serum TRAb and thyroxine and clinical symptoms, were used for diagnoses.

The clonotype was recovered from a woman in her 30s with Graves' hyperthyroidism that later progressed to Graves' ophthalmopathy. The chain combines TRBV12-3 or TRBV12-4 with TRBJ2-6, with D tentatively TRBD1 (6 bases). Sequenced input: blood. In DNA, the CDR3 is TGTGCCAGCAGCCCCCCTCTGGGGGCGCAGGGGGCCAACGTCCTGACTTTC. This translates into CASSPPLGAQGANVLTF.